The sequence of this T cell receptor beta chain was determined in a study of T cell repertoires in cytomegalovirus infection. The overall study: In public TCR beta signatures, there were indications of both CMV infection and matching HLA type. Study results and limitations: HLA-C-restricted CMV clonotypes gave the most frequent clonotype in two of eight donors. Summed frequency of shared TCR beta families picked out CMV carriers who also had the relevant HLA.

The CDR3 loop spans 15 amino acids. The germline V and J ends were trimmed by 5 bases and 3 bases, with 13 bases remaining between them. Germline V gene data show CDR1 as SGHVS and CDR2 as FNYEAQ. TCRdb reprocessed the reads with MiXCR, giving one entry per CDR3 protein. The table has around 740,000 distinct CDR3 sequences, about 40% seen once; the top ten hold 2.5% to 3.5%. This clonotype turned up a few times. Antigen unknown. The chain joins TRBV7-6 to TRBJ1-4, with a tentative D call TRBD1 (6 bases). The receptor was derived from a human donor in good health (CMV status not recorded). Some clones in this sample may be carry-over from other donors' samples. Sequencing input: PBMCs. As DNA, the CDR3 is TGTGCCAGCAGCCCTAGACAGGTCGCTAATGAAAAACTGTTTTTT. Its translation is CASSPRQVANEKLFF.